A selection of T cell receptor beta chains follows, all from one sample in a study of blood T cell repertoires in COVID-19. Using immunoSEQ multiplex PCR, the repertoire was profiled, and TCRdb retains in-frame clones only, with some absent. There are roughly 320,000 clones in the sample; approximately 90% occur only once, and roughly 4.5% lies in the top ten. The sample was PBMCs or T cells enriched from blood (not recorded which). The receptors shown here come from a man younger than 45 who had recovered from COVID-19. CDR3s include the opening cysteine and the closing phenylalanine or tryptophan.

V gene,CDR3 protein
TRBV4-1,CASSQTGGYGRYGYTF
TRBV24-1,CATSTNTGGYTEAFF
TRBV18,CASSPGRDNYGYTF
TRBV5-1,CASSLTIAGSYEQYF
TRBV28,CASSLVGRQSNQPQHF
TRBV11-3,CASSLDLEGLAGEVSYEQYF
TRBV7-9,CASSVPVGGYGYTF
TRBV5-1,CASSLAAGARGYTF
TRBV5-1,CASSLTSGGAASYEQYF
TRBV5-6,CASSFGGIDTQYF
TRBV6-5,CASNTGPNQPQHF
TRBV19,CASRTGDEQFF
TRBV5-1,CASSLVAGTGGYEQYF
TRBV5-5,CASSPQARGPEQYF
TRBV21-1,CASSQGQPEKLFF
TRBV18,CASSPTGQGYYEQYF
TRBV11-3,CASSYVQGITEAFF
TRBV19,CASTSKDRGRDQPQHF
TRBV14,CASSQDLAGGLTGELFF
TRBV7-9,CASSFKGQGPEKLFF
TRBV7-2,CASSFTGSYNEQFF
TRBV18,CASSPQGADTEAFF
TRBV9,CASSGPSRTGELFF
TRBV7-2,CASSYLGLAADTQYF